The 20 T cell receptor beta chains reported below all come from one sample, sequenced in a study of blood T cell repertoires in COVID-19. Profiled with immunoSEQ multiplex PCR; TCRdb holds only in-frame clones, not every one. The sample lists about 140,000 clones; around 89% were seen once. Input material: peripheral blood. The receptors derive from a human donor with COVID-19, enrolled during active disease. The donor label of this sample is uncertain.

J is TRBJ1-1 and V is TRBV5-1; 7 bases agree with TRBD1. Losses at the gene ends were 1 base for V and 5 bases for J; bases not matched to a gene: 8. The CDR3 has 15 amino acids. The germline gives CDR1 SGHRS, CDR2 YFSETQ. The CDR3 sequence is CASSLIRTGETEAFF. CDR3 bases: TGCGCCAGCAGCTTGATCCGGACAGGCGAGACTGAAGCTTTCTTT.

The gene calls are TRBV9 and TRBJ2-2, with 7 bases that match TRBD2. The CDR3 has 16 amino acids. Trimming took 5 bases from V and 5 from J; bases not matched to a gene: 12. Looked up from germline, CDR1 is SGDLS and CDR2 is YYNGEE. The CDR3, as DNA: TGTGCCAGCAGTCCCGGGGGGAGGGGAAAGACCGGGGAGCTGTTTTTT. It codes for CASSPGGRGKTGELFF.

This chain uses TRBV5-6 with TRBJ2-7, with D perhaps TRBD2 (6 bases). The CDR3 runs to 13 residues. The germline V gene encodes CDR1 SGHDT and CDR2 YYEEEE. Trimming pared 3 bases from V and 6 bases from J, leaving 13 bases between. The CDR3 bases are TGTGCCAGCAGCTGGGGACTCTTAGGCGAGCAGTACTTC. Encoded protein: CASSWGLLGEQYF.

V and J are TRBV21-1 and TRBJ2-1; the table's D call TRBD1 went unverified against the DNA. TRBV21-1 is noted as a pseudogene. The CDR3 spans 17 residues. The CDR3 loop reads CASSTKGQGTSYNEQFF. In DNA form, the CDR3 reads TGTGCCAGCAGCACAAAGGGACAGGGGACATCCTACAATGAGCAGTTCTTC.

The chain uses TRBV21-1 and TRBJ2-7; the table's D call TRBD2 went unverified against the DNA. TRBV21-1 is a documented pseudogene. This CDR3 contains 16 residues. CDR3 DNA: TGTGCCAGCAGCCCGAACCCGGGACTAGCGGGAGTCGAGCAGTACTTC. This codes for CASSPNPGLAGVEQYF.

The rearrangement uses TRBV12-3 or TRBV12-4 and TRBJ1-5; the D is unclear. Trimming pared 3 bases from V and 10 bases from J, leaving 13 bases between. This CDR3 contains 13 residues. The CDR3 region is CASSFLLAGPQHF. For the CDR3, the DNA is TGTGCCAGCAGTTTCTTACTCGCGGGACCCCAGCATTTT.

The chain combines TRBV19 with TRBJ1-4, with TRBD1 as a possible D gene (6 bases). Trimming stripped 5 bases from V and 3 bases from J, with 13 bases between. Germline assignment: CDR1 LNHDA and CDR2 SQIVND (reference sequence). The CDR3 contains 15 residues. The CDR3 bases are TGTGCCAGTAGTCCCAGACAGGACTCTAATGAAAAACTGTTTTTT. Translated, it gives CASSPRQDSNEKLFF.

This clone has just one count. The CDR3 DNA follows: TGTGCCAGCAGCCTTATGGACAGCCCTTTCTCTGGAAACACCATATATTTT. It codes for CASSLMDSPFSGNTIYF. This rearrangement joins TRBV7-9 to TRBJ1-3, with D perhaps matching TRBD1 (6 bases). V dropped 5 bases and J dropped 0 bases, with 17 bases sitting between them. Germline CDR1 is SEHNR and CDR2 is FQNEAQ (reference sequence). The CDR3 spans 17 residues.

This clone was seen only a few times. The CDR3 coding sequence is TGTGCCAGCACATACAGGGAATCCTATAATTCACCCCTCCACTTT. Protein product: CASTYRESYNSPLHF. This chain uses TRBV6-6 with TRBJ1-6, with a tentative D call TRBD1 (6 bases). V lost 7 bases, J lost 1 base, and 11 bases lay in between. This CDR3 comprises 15 residues. In germline, CDR1 is MNHNY, CDR2 SVGAGI (reference sequence).

The CDR3 here is CASSSSTGNTEAFF. Here the CDR3 DNA reads TGTGCCAGCAGTTCATCGACGGGGAACACTGAAGCTTTCTTT. The chain joins TRBV27 to TRBJ1-1; D remains unclear. V lost 4 bases and J 1 base, leaving 10 bases between the germline ends. The germline gives CDR1 MNHEY, CDR2 SMNVEV (reference sequence). This CDR3 has 14 amino acids.

The chain links TRBV28 to TRBJ2-7, with a possible D match to TRBD1 (6 bases). This CDR3 is built from 17 residues. V gave up 3 bases and J gave up 2 bases, with 20 bases separating them. Germline loops: CDR1 MDHEN, CDR2 SYDVKM. CDR3: CASSFNRDTNQAYEQYF. The DNA of the CDR3 is TGTGCCAGCAGTTTTAACCGGGACACTAATCAAGCCTACGAGCAGTACTTC.

As regards this clone: Additional DNA sequences in this sample encode the identical CDR3. The V gene is TRBV3-1 (or the pseudogene TRBV3-2), the J gene TRBJ2-5, with 8 bases aligning to TRBD1. CDR3 length equals 14 residues. V trimming: 4 bases; J trimming: 3 bases; junction bases outside the gene matches: 4. Germline-derived CDR1 and CDR2 are LGHDT and YNNKEL (reference sequence). CDR3 protein: CASSPSDREETQYF. The CDR3 bases are TGTGCCAGCAGCCCGTCGGACAGGGAAGAGACCCAGTACTTC.

Within the sample, this clone is medium-sized. The chain links TRBV29-1 to TRBJ2-1, with 12 bases fitting TRBD2. J gave up 7 bases and V 0 bases, and 1 base lay outside the gene matches. CDR3 length: 14 amino acids. In germline, CDR1 is SQVTM, CDR2 ANQGSEA. The CDR3 nucleotides read TGCAGCGTTGAAGAGACTAGCGGGAGTAATGAGCAGTTCTTC. Its translation is CSVEETSGSNEQFF.

The rearrangement links TRBV19 to TRBJ1-2; weak D call: TRBD1 (6 bases). The CDR3 is 15 amino acids. Trimming cost V 5 bases and J 6 bases, with 19 bases left between them. Germline lookup yields CDR1 LNHDA and CDR2 SQIVND (reference sequence). The CDR3 loop reads CASSASGAVLNGYTF. The CDR3 DNA reads TGTGCCAGTAGTGCCTCAGGGGCGGTATTGAATGGCTACACCTTC. The whole variable domain, remainder taken from reference TRBV19 and TRBJ1-2, is DGGITQSPKYLFRKEGQNVTLSCEQNLNHDAMYWYRQDPGQGLRLIYYSQIVNDFQKGDIAEGYSVSREKKESFPLTVTSAQKNPTAFYLCASSASGAVLNGYTFGSGTRLTVV.

This clone has a single count. CDR3 amino acids: CASSFLAPVQGYTF. In DNA, the CDR3 is TGTGCCAGCAGTTTCCTCGCCCCCGTCCAGGGCTACACCTTC. The V and J genes are TRBV27 and TRBJ1-2; D remains unclear. The CDR3 contains 14 residues. Germline V CDR1 and CDR2: MNHEY, SMNVEV (reference sequence). Trimming left V 3 bases short and J 8 bases short, with 16 bases between.

The V call is TRBV5-1, the J call TRBJ1-6; a weak D match, TRBD1 (6 bases). CDR1 and CDR2 from the germline V gene are SGHRS and YFSETQ. This CDR3 is built from 15 residues. Trimming removed 7 bases at V and 0 bases at J, with 11 bases between. Written as DNA, the CDR3 is TGCGCCAGCTGTAGGACAGCCTCCTATAATTCACCCCTCCACTTT. It translates to CASCRTASYNSPLHF.

J is TRBJ1-1 and V is TRBV27, with D perhaps matching TRBD1 (5 bases). The germline gives CDR1 MNHEY, CDR2 SMNVEV (reference sequence). The CDR3 extends over 16 amino acids. V dropped 5 bases and J dropped 4 bases, with 20 bases sitting between them. CDR3 sequence (DNA): TGTGCCAGCAGTCTCTCCCCCAGGGCCTTGGGCACTGAAGCTTTCTTT. It specifies CASSLSPRALGTEAFF.

This chain uses TRBV28 with TRBJ1-5; D is unresolved. V was pared by 6 bases and J by 5 bases, with 11 bases between. This CDR3 region has 13 residues. Germline V gives CDR1 MDHEN, CDR2 SYDVKM. Here the CDR3 reads CASRVEHDQPQHF. The CDR3 bases are TGTGCCAGCAGGGTAGAGCACGATCAGCCCCAGCATTTT.

The gene calls are TRBV3-1 (or the pseudogene TRBV3-2) and TRBJ1-4; D is unresolved. The germline CDR1 and CDR2 sequences are LGHDT and YNNKEL (reference sequence). The CDR3 is made up of 15 amino acids. V shed 2 bases and J shed 0 bases, with 7 bases lying between them. The CDR3 bases are TGTGCCAGCAGCCAACAAGAGTCAACTAATGAAAAACTGTTTTTT. The encoded protein is CASSQQESTNEKLFF.

This clone showed up just a few times. The chain has TRBV6-5 and TRBJ1-1, with a weak D call TRBD1 (5 bases). The CDR3 covers 16 residues. Trimming removed 2 bases at V and 1 base at J, with 14 bases between. Germline V gene lookup returns CDR1 MNHEY and CDR2 SVGAGI. CDR3 residues: CASSYGAASWNTEAFF. The DNA for the CDR3 is TGTGCCAGCAGTTACGGGGCAGCCAGTTGGAACACTGAAGCTTTCTTT.